This T cell receptor (beta chain) was captured by sequencing in a study of liver allograft versus peripheral blood T cells. At the level of the study: Transplanted livers and recipients' peripheral blood had their T cell receptor repertoires compared.

In germline, CDR1 is SEHNR, CDR2 FQNEAQ (reference sequence). With 3 bases clipped from V and 0 bases from J, the junction kept 4 bases outside the gene matches. The CDR3 runs to 15 residues. Study-wide findings and caveats: Repertoires of T cell receptors in liver allografts reportedly differed from peripheral blood repertoires.

MiXCR, applied by TCRdb to the reads, yields one record per CDR3 protein. The repertoire includes 5,700 or so distinct CDR3 sequences, about a sixth of them detected once, and around 9.3% sits in the top ten. Of note for this clonotype: The antigen is unknown.

The source of this sequence is a human patient who had a liver transplant. The graft donor may have given rise to some T cells. The rearrangement joins TRBV7-9 to TRBJ2-7, with 8 bases lining up with TRBD2. CDR3: CASSLSAGDSYEQYF. CDR3 coding DNA: TGTGCCAGCAGCTTGTCAGCGGGGGACTCCTACGAGCAGTACTTC.